Shown below are 5 T cell receptor beta chains from a single sample sequenced in a study of tumor-infiltrating lymphocytes in primary liver carcinoma. Co-extraction of RNA and DNA was performed on about 19-31 mg of unsorted bulk tissue. Starting material of roughly 550 ng total RNA yielded TCR beta cDNA via a constant-region primer. Researchers made the TCR beta libraries by running three nested multiplex PCR rounds with slightly modified ARM-PCR. Amplification in the first two PCR rounds was performed using TRBV1-TRBV30 forward primers and a C-beta reverse primer for approximately 10 cycles each. TCRdb reanalysed the multiplex PCR reads using MiXCR and keeps one entry per CDR3 protein. The table records fewer than 150,000 distinct CDR3 sequences, 50% to 65% of them present only once. The material sequenced was liver tumor tissue from sampling region 1. The sample's subset: tumor region T1, superior pole. These TCRs come from an older woman with primary liver carcinoma and hepatitis B virus infection.

This chain connects TRBV6-6 to TRBJ2-2; TRBD2 might be the D (6 bases). V lost 5 bases, J lost 4 bases, and 14 bases lay in between. The germline V gene has CDR1 MNHNY and CDR2 SVGAGI (reference sequence). The CDR3 has 15 residues. The CDR3 spells CASSDRGGITGELFF. The DNA of the CDR3 is TGTGCCAGCAGTGACCGTGGGGGGATCACCGGGGAGCTGTTTTTT.

To note about this clonotype: A much larger clonotype is one base distant, so this may be a read error. V is TRBV6-5 and J is TRBJ1-1; a possible D gene is TRBD1 (6 bases). The length of the CDR3 is 14 residues. CDR1 and CDR2 from the germline V gene are MNHEY and SVGAGI. As DNA, the CDR3 is TGTGTCAGCAGTTACGGTCAGGGGTTCACTGAAGCTTTCTTT. Its protein is CVSSYGQGFTEAFF.

This clonotype was seen a handful of times. This chain connects TRBV20-1 to TRBJ2-1, with D possibly TRBD1 on 5 matching bases. V lost 3 bases and J lost 7, with 16 bases in between. Germline V gene data show CDR1 as DFQATT and CDR2 as SNEGSKA (reference sequence). The CDR3 sequence is 14 residues long. The CDR3 sequence is CSARGPPSRNEQFF. CDR3 coding DNA: TGCAGTGCTAGGGGGCCCCCCTCGAGGAATGAGCAGTTCTTC.

About this clonotype: This sequence may be a read error, since a much larger clone differs from it by one base. The CDR3 end shows no conserved phenylalanine or tryptophan, and so a read error is likely. This chain links TRBV12-3 or TRBV12-4 with TRBJ1-5; D remains ambiguous. Deletions cut 3 bases from V and 5 bases from J, with 11 bases between. The CDR3 runs 14 residues. The CDR3 bases are TGTGCCAGCAGTTTTGACCTGGAGGATCAGCCCCAGCATTCT. Its protein is CASSFDLEDQPQHS.

Details on this clonotype: One end of the junction does not line up with germline, which may come from a read error. The chain links TRBV14 to TRBJ1-1; weak D call: TRBD1 (5 bases). CDR1 and CDR2 (germline): SGHDN, FVKESK. There are 14 residues in the CDR3. Here the CDR3 DNA reads TGTCCCAGCAGCCAAGTGGGGGGATTCACTGAAGCTTTCTTT. It translates to CPSSQVGGFTEAFF. The full variable domain, in which reference TRBV14 and TRBJ1-1 provide the parts outside the CDR3, is EAGVTQFPSHSVIEKGQTVTLRCDPISGHDNLYWYRRVMGKEIKFLLHFVKESKQDESGMPNNRFLAERTGGTYSTLKVQPAELEDSGVYFCPSSQVGGFTEAFFGQGTRLTVV.